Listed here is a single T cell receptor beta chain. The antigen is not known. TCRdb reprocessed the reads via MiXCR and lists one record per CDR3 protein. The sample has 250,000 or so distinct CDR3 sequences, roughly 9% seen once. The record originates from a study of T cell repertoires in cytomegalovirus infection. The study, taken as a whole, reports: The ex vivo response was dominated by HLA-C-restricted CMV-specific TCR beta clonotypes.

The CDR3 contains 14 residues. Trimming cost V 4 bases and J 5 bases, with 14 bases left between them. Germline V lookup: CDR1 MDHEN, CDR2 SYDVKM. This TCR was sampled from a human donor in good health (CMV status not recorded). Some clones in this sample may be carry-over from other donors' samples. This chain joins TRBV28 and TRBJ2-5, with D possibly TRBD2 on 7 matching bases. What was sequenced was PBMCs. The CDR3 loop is CASSWGGVGETQYF. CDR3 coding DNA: TGTGCCAGCAGTTGGGGGGGCGTGGGGGAGACCCAGTACTTC.